This T cell receptor beta chain was recovered during a study of T-cell memory formation after mild COVID-19. Whole-study findings and limits: The appearance of some responding clones in pre-infection memory suggested that cross-reactive memory joined. Largely, contracting CD4+ clones fell within CM and EM, and contracting CD8+ clones within EMRA.

This clonotype was counted a few times. What it recognizes is unknown. V dropped 3 bases and J dropped 6 bases, with 12 bases sitting between them. The CDR3 spans 15 residues. MiXCR was run by TCRdb on the 5' RACE reads, yielding one entry per CDR3 protein. Of about 420,000 distinct CDR3 sequences listed, more than 20% were seen once; the top ten hold about 12%. The chain is built from TRBV12-3 or TRBV12-4 and TRBJ1-6, with D hard to call. The sample taken for sequencing was PBMCs or a T cell subset sorted from them (not recorded which). This TCR came from an adult woman who had mild COVID-19 (a few samples of this study predate the infection). Cell type and time point are not known. This chain's CDR3 is CASSFSARSNSPLHF. For the CDR3, the DNA is TGTGCCAGCAGTTTTTCGGCCAGGAGTAATTCACCCCTCCACTTT.